This T cell receptor (beta chain) comes out of a study of early T cells in non-severe SARS-CoV-2 infection. MiXCR, run by TCRdb on the 5' RACE reads, gives a single entry per CDR3 protein. The sample gives about 83,000 distinct CDR3 sequences, about 14% of which show up once; 3% to 3.5% is in the top ten. At least ten counts were recorded for this clonotype. CDR3 length: 13 residues. V dropped 4 bases and J dropped 2; count of bases not matched to a gene: 2. Germline CDR1 and CDR2: MNHEY and SMNVEV (reference sequence). Specimen: whole blood. V and J are TRBV27 and TRBJ2-7; 7 nucleotides line up with TRBD2. The source of this sequence is an adult who was a healthcare worker with PCR-confirmed SARS-CoV-2 infection or an uninfected control (not recorded which). CDR3 in amino acids: CASSSGLAYEQYF. DNA for the CDR3: TGTGCCAGCAGTTCTGGACTAGCCTACGAGCAGTACTTC.